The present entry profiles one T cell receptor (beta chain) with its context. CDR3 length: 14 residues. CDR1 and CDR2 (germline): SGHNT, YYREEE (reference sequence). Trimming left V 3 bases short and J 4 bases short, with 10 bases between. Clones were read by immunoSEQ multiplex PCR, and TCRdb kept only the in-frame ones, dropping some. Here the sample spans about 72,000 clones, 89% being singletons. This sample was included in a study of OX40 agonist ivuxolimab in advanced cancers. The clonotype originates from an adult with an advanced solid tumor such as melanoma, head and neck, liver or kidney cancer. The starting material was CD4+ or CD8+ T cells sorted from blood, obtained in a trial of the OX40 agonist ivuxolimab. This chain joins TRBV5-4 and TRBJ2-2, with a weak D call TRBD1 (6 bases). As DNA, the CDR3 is TGTGCCAGCAGCTCTCGCAGGGGCACCGGGGAGCTGTTTTTT. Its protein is CASSSRRGTGELFF.